These 25 T cell receptor beta chains were sequenced from one sample in a study of cytomegalovirus exposure and HLA in healthy donors. The PCR contained 60 Vbeta and 13 Jbeta primers. TCRdb's table, derived via immunoSEQ multiplex PCR, lists solely in-frame clones and lacks some. The sample includes around 55,000 clones, approximately 78% seen only once; the top ten take 1.4%. Material for sequencing was PBMCs. All receptors derive from a female donor in good health and CMV-seronegative.

The CDR3 DNA sequence: TGTGCCAGCAGCTTAGGGTCGGCGGGAGGAGGCTACACCTTC. It translates to CASSLGSAGGGYTF. This rearrangement joins TRBV7-9 to TRBJ1-2; D gene uncertain. The germline CDR1 and CDR2 sequences are SEHNR and FQNEAQ (reference sequence). The CDR3 loop spans 14 amino acids. V was pared by 1 base and J by 8 bases, with 14 bases between.

This clone was seen a few times. The chain has TRBV2 and TRBJ2-2; tentatively, D is TRBD2 (6 bases). Germline assignment: CDR1 SNHLY and CDR2 FYNNEI. This CDR3 has 14 amino acids. The V and J ends lost 6 bases and 2 bases respectively, with 10 bases between them. CDR3 sequence: CASRDGLNTGELFF. The CDR3 DNA follows: TGTGCCAGCAGAGACGGACTAAACACCGGGGAGCTGTTTTTT.

This clone was seen a handful of times. This rearrangement joins TRBV6-5 to TRBJ1-3, with 9 bases aligning to TRBD1. CDR1 and CDR2 from the germline V gene are MNHEY and SVGAGI. V was pared by 7 bases and J by 0 bases, with 4 bases of the junction left unmatched. CDR3 length: 15 residues. The CDR3 DNA sequence: TGTGCCAGCACCCGACAGGGGGACTCTGGAAACACCATATATTTT. Residues: CASTRQGDSGNTIYF.

In its sample, this clone was seen a few times. The chain carries TRBV5-4 and TRBJ1-1; TRBD1 agrees at 10 bases. V was clipped by 1 base and J by 6 bases; unmatched bases: 9. The CDR3 totals 16 residues. The germline V gene encodes CDR1 SGHNT and CDR2 YYREEE (reference sequence). The CDR3 is CASSLKTGGGIAEAFF. CDR3 nucleotide sequence: TGTGCCAGCAGCTTGAAGACAGGGGGCGGAATCGCTGAAGCTTTCTTT.

The chain is built from TRBV5-1 and TRBJ2-7, with 9 bases matching TRBD2. Germline V gene data show CDR1 as SGHRS and CDR2 as YFSETQ. Unmatched junction bases numbered 3, after V lost 2 bases and J lost 0 bases. The CDR3 is 15 amino acids. Here the CDR3 DNA reads TGCGCCAGCAGCTTAAATAGCGGGGGCTCCTACGAGCAGTACTTC. Encoded protein: CASSLNSGGSYEQYF.

This clone was detected only once. V usage is TRBV13 and J usage is TRBJ1-4; D is uncertain. Germline V gives CDR1 PRHDT, CDR2 FYEKMQ (reference sequence). The V gene lost 3 bases and the J gene lost 6 bases, with 11 bases spanning the gap. This CDR3 spans 14 amino acids. CDR3 sequence (DNA): TGTGCCAGCAGCTTTGAGGGAGGCCATGAAAAACTGTTTTTT. As protein: CASSFEGGHEKLFF.

The genes are TRBV5-1 and TRBJ2-1, with D hard to call. CDR1 and CDR2 from the germline V gene are SGHRS and YFSETQ. The CDR3 extends over 12 amino acids. Trimming shortened V by 0 bases and J by 4 bases, and 2 bases separated the two germline ends. The CDR3 nucleotides read TGCGCCAGCAGCTTGGCATACAATGAGCAGTTCTTC. Translation gives CASSLAYNEQFF.

The rearrangement uses TRBV2 and TRBJ1-1, with 8 positions matching TRBD1. The CDR3 extends over 14 amino acids. CDR1 SNHLY and CDR2 FYNNEI come from the germline V gene. With V trimmed by 8 bases and J by 11 bases, 16 bases remained unmatched. The CDR3 reads CASRRETGEGFAFF. CDR3 nucleotides: TGTGCCAGCCGAAGGGAGACAGGGGAGGGGTTTGCTTTCTTT.

This rearrangement joins TRBV29-1 to TRBJ2-2; D is possibly TRBD1 (6 bases). The germline V gene has CDR1 SQVTM and CDR2 ANQGSEA. V was pared by 1 base and J by 3 bases, with 12 bases between. This CDR3 contains 15 residues. Written as DNA, the CDR3 is TGCAGCGTTGAAGTAACAGGACAGTACACCGGGGAGCTGTTTTTT. It specifies CSVEVTGQYTGELFF.

The chain recombines TRBV7-8 with TRBJ2-7, with a possible D match to TRBD1 (5 bases). The CDR3 runs 14 residues. Germline V gene sequence: CDR1 SGHVS, CDR2 FQNEAQ. V lost 3 bases, J lost 7 bases, and 16 bases lay in between. CDR3 nucleotides: TGTGCCAGCAGCTTCCCAAGACAGCCGCAAGAGCAGTACTTC. Translating gives CASSFPRQPQEQYF.

This chain links TRBV19 with TRBJ1-5; 8 bases are shared with TRBD1. Germline loops: CDR1 LNHDA, CDR2 SQIVND (reference sequence). This CDR3 spans 15 amino acids. V lost 5 bases, J lost 3 bases, and 6 bases stayed unmatched. This chain's CDR3 is CASSRDRSPNQPQHF. For the CDR3, the DNA is TGTGCCAGTAGTCGGGACAGGTCCCCCAATCAGCCCCAGCATTTT.

This chain connects TRBV11-2 to TRBJ1-1, with D maybe TRBD1 (6 bases). From germline, CDR1 is SGHAT and CDR2 FQNNGV. The CDR3 has 15 amino acids. Deletions cut 3 bases from V and 6 bases from J, with 17 bases between. This CDR3 is CASSFYRVAVAEAFF. The CDR3 DNA follows: TGTGCCAGCAGCTTTTACAGGGTGGCGGTCGCTGAAGCTTTCTTT.

This clone has just one count. The rearrangement uses TRBV19 and TRBJ1-1; tentatively, D is TRBD1 (5 bases). Trimming left V 3 bases short and J 5 bases short, with 13 bases between. Germline assignment: CDR1 LNHDA and CDR2 SQIVND (reference sequence). The CDR3 is 14 amino acids. CDR3 in DNA: TGTGCCAGTAGTATTGGTGGGGGGAATACTGAAGCTTTCTTT. This translates into CASSIGGGNTEAFF.

The CDR3 nucleotides read TGCAGCGCTACCGACAGGGTCTATGGCTACACCTTC. Its translation is CSATDRVYGYTF. This sequence joins TRBV29-1 and TRBJ1-2, with 7 bases that match TRBD1. Germline V gene sequence: CDR1 SQVTM, CDR2 ANQGSEA. J lost 4 bases, V lost 7 bases, and 6 bases had no gene match. This CDR3 comprises 12 residues.

A note on this clone: This CDR3 is also generated by other DNA sequences in the sample. V and J are TRBV9 and TRBJ2-5; perhaps TRBD2 as D (6 bases). The CDR3 extends over 14 amino acids. V lost 0 bases, J lost 2 bases, and 8 bases lay in between. Germline CDR1 SGDLS, CDR2 YYNGEE. This CDR3 is CASSVGDSQETQYF. The CDR3 DNA is TGTGCCAGCAGCGTAGGGGACTCTCAAGAGACCCAGTACTTC.

This clone was observed a single time. The CDR3 DNA follows: TGTGCCAGCAGCTTAGCGGGGCTGGACACCGGGGAGCTGTTTTTT. Its translation: CASSLAGLDTGELFF. The chain couples TRBV7-3 to TRBJ2-2; possibly TRBD2 for D (6 bases). Germline V CDR1 and CDR2: SGHTA, FQGTGA. Trimming stripped 2 bases from V and 3 bases from J, with 10 bases between. The length of the CDR3 is 15 residues.

The rearrangement links TRBV27 to TRBJ2-7; 10 nucleotides align to TRBD1. Germline V CDR1 and CDR2: MNHEY, SMNVEV (reference sequence). With V trimmed by 8 bases and J by 6 bases, 4 bases remained unmatched. The CDR3 extends over 12 amino acids. CDR3 nucleotides: TGTGCCAGCCATGGACAGGGGGGCGAGCAGTACTTC. Encoded protein: CASHGQGGEQYF.

This chain uses TRBV19 with TRBJ2-2, with 11 bases identical to TRBD1. This CDR3 has 15 residues. Per germline, CDR1 LNHDA and CDR2 SQIVND (reference sequence). J lost 6 bases, V lost 5 bases, and 5 bases had no gene match. CDR3 residues: CASSERDRGSGELFF. For the CDR3, the DNA is TGTGCCAGTAGTGAACGGGACAGGGGGTCCGGGGAGCTGTTTTTT. The full variable domain, with the rest looked up from reference TRBV19 and TRBJ2-2, is DGGITQSPKYLFRKEGQNVTLSCEQNLNHDAMYWYRQDPGQGLRLIYYSQIVNDFQKGDIAEGYSVSREKKESFPLTVTSAQKNPTAFYLCASSERDRGSGELFFGEGSRLTVL.

The V call is TRBV7-3, the J call TRBJ1-6; TRBD1 matches 8 bases. V lost 5 bases and J lost 7; bases outside the gene matches: 10. The CDR3 runs 16 residues. Germline V gene sequence: CDR1 SGHTA, CDR2 FQGTGA. CDR3 coding DNA: TGTGCCAGCAGCGAACGGCCGACAGGGGAAAATTCACCCCTCCACTTT. Amino acid sequence: CASSERPTGENSPLHF.

The chain carries TRBV7-2 and TRBJ1-5; 8 bases are a match to TRBD1. CDR3 size: 17 residues. CDR1 and CDR2 from the germline V gene are SGHTA and FQGNSA. V shed 3 bases and J 4 bases; nucleotides not matched to a gene: 11. CDR3 DNA sequence: TGTGCCAGCAGCTTTGGCATCCGGACAGGGCTGAATCAGCCCCAGCATTTT. Translation gives CASSFGIRTGLNQPQHF.

The V call is TRBV18, the J call TRBJ1-1, with a tentative D call TRBD1 (6 bases). V was pared by 0 bases and J by 4 bases, with 12 bases between. Germline V gives CDR1 KGHSH, CDR2 LQKENI. The CDR3 extends over 15 amino acids. This CDR3 reads CASSPPNRVSTEAFF. DNA for the CDR3: TGTGCCAGCTCACCACCCAACAGGGTAAGCACTGAAGCTTTCTTT.

This clone turned up a few times. The chain links TRBV6-5 to TRBJ1-5; D remains unclear. The V gene's germline CDR1 is MNHEY and CDR2 SVGAGI. The CDR3 runs 13 residues. Trimming stripped 4 bases from V and 4 bases from J, with 8 bases between. The CDR3 region is CASSFSENQPQHF. CDR3 sequence (DNA): TGTGCCAGCAGTTTCAGCGAGAATCAGCCCCAGCATTTT.

The rearrangement links TRBV19 to TRBJ1-5; 9 bases are a match to TRBD1. From germline, CDR1 is LNHDA and CDR2 SQIVND (reference sequence). With 7 bases clipped from V and 1 base from J, the junction kept 17 bases outside the gene matches. CDR3 length: 19 residues. The CDR3 DNA follows: TGTGCCAGTATGGGTGGGCCTGGACAGGGGAGGGGCAGCAATCAGCCCCAGCATTTT. Translating it yields CASMGGPGQGRGSNQPQHF. Combining the CDR3 with reference TRBV19 and TRBJ1-5 gives the whole variable domain DGGITQSPKYLFRKEGQNVTLSCEQNLNHDAMYWYRQDPGQGLRLIYYSQIVNDFQKGDIAEGYSVSREKKESFPLTVTSAQKNPTAFYLCASMGGPGQGRGSNQPQHFGDGTRLSIL.

For this clone: One end of the junction is discordant with germline, which a read error may explain. The gene calls are TRBV29-1 and TRBJ2-1; D may be TRBD1 (7 bases). There are 15 residues in the CDR3. CDR1 is SQVTM, CDR2 ANQGSEA, per germline. For the CDR3, the DNA is TGCAGCGTTCAAGAGATCAGGGGGGCCTACAATGAGCAGTTCTTC. This codes for CSVQEIRGAYNEQFF.

The rearrangement joins TRBV14 to TRBJ2-7; TRBD1 agrees at 11 bases. With V trimmed by 4 bases and J by 6 bases, 5 bases remained unmatched. The CDR3 is made up of 14 amino acids. Germline values: CDR1 SGHDN, CDR2 FVKESK. CDR3 sequence reads: CASSPGTGGGEQYF. The CDR3, as DNA: TGTGCCAGCAGCCCTGGGACAGGGGGAGGCGAGCAGTACTTC. The whole variable domain, remainder taken from reference TRBV14 and TRBJ2-7, is EAGVTQFPSHSVIEKGQTVTLRCDPISGHDNLYWYRRVMGKEIKFLLHFVKESKQDESGMPNNRFLAERTGGTYSTLKVQPAELEDSGVYFCASSPGTGGGEQYFGPGTRLTVT.